What follows is one TCR beta chain and its context. Its antigen remains unidentified. CDR1 and CDR2 (germline): MNHNS, SASEGT. CDR3 length: 14 residues. Trimming took off 6 bases at V and 0 bases at J, with 8 bases between the two ends. PCR employed 60 Vbeta and 13 Jbeta primers. Original processing methods: In a later analysis, some 80 million unique TCR beta chains included roughly 11 million shared by two or more donors. TCRdb keeps only in-frame clones here, not all; method: immunoSEQ multiplex PCR. The V and J calls and clone size come from that table; D and trimming were worked out from the DNA. The sample consists of approximately 100,000 clones, about 80% of them appearing once. While unrecorded immune exposures were likely, the donors were nominally healthy when sampled. The source of the sample is a study of cytomegalovirus exposure and HLA in healthy donors. Study conclusions and caveats: With high specificity and sensitivity, the classifier reportedly diagnosed cytomegalovirus status.

This chain joins TRBV6-1 and TRBJ2-2, with a possible D match to TRBD2 (6 bases). The clonotype was recovered from a middle-aged woman in good health and CMV-seropositive. Input material: PBMCs. The CDR3 region is CASRSGANTGELFF. In DNA, the CDR3 is TGTGCCAGCAGATCGGGGGCGAACACCGGGGAGCTGTTTTTT.